The 28 T cell receptor beta chains presented below share a single source sample, sequenced in a study of blood T cells in healthy people across ages. Alongside a J-beta primer mix, a sample-barcoded 5' primer served in a second PCR lasting roughly 6 to 11 cycles. TCRdb reprocessed the 5' RACE reads via MiXCR and lists one record per CDR3 protein. Of about 1.4 million distinct CDR3 sequences listed, around 59% were seen once; the top ten hold roughly 7%. Sequenced material: blood. The receptors shown here come from a man between 18 and 35 years old in good health.

This clonotype was seen more than once but under ten times. The CDR3 DNA sequence: TGTGCCAGCAGCCATCCTAGCGGGGGGGTGAATGAGCAGTTCTTC. This translates into CASSHPSGGVNEQFF. This chain uses TRBV7-9 with TRBJ2-1, with 12 bases fitting TRBD2. Losses at the gene ends were 5 bases for V and 7 bases for J; bases not matched to a gene: 6. CDR3 length equals 15 residues. CDR1 and CDR2 (germline): SEHNR, FQNEAQ (reference sequence).

V usage is TRBV5-1 and J usage is TRBJ2-2, with 7 bases fitting TRBD1. Germline-derived CDR1 and CDR2 are SGHRS and YFSETQ. There are 15 residues in the CDR3. The J segment lost 5 bases and the V segment lost 3 bases, leaving 7 bases of the junction unmatched. CDR3 protein: CASSYRDRPTGELFF. The CDR3 nucleotides read TGCGCCAGCAGCTACCGGGACAGACCGACCGGGGAGCTGTTTTTT.

The chain has TRBV20-1 and TRBJ1-5; TRBD1 might be the D (5 bases). CDR3 length equals 16 residues. Trimming removed 5 bases from V and 0 bases from J, with 17 bases in between. Germline CDR1 DFQATT, CDR2 SNEGSKA (reference sequence). The CDR3 loop is CSARKRGRDSNQPQHF. The CDR3, as DNA: TGCAGTGCTCGAAAAAGGGGCCGCGATAGCAATCAGCCCCAGCATTTT.

A few counts support this clonotype. The rearrangement links TRBV6-2 or TRBV6-3 to TRBJ2-1; tentative D call: TRBD2 (7 bases). This CDR3 is 15 amino acids long. The V end was cut by 6 bases, the J end by 7 bases, with 19 bases between. Per the germline V gene, CDR1 is MNHEY and CDR2 is SVGEGT. The CDR3 nucleotides are TGTGCCAGCAGCATTGGGGGGGCAATTTGGAATGAGCAGTTCTTC. It translates to CASSIGGAIWNEQFF.

The J gene is TRBJ2-3, the V gene TRBV5-1; TRBD1 is a possible D gene (5 bases). Between the trimmed V and J ends, which lost 4 bases and 4 bases, there was a span of 19 bases. CDR3 length: 16 amino acids. Germline loops: CDR1 SGHRS, CDR2 YFSETQ. CDR3 coding DNA: TGCGCCAGCAGCCCAGGGTCTCCAACCCCGGCAGATACGCAGTATTTT. It translates to CASSPGSPTPADTQYF.

This clonotype has only one observation. The V gene is TRBV4-1, the J gene TRBJ2-2; 12 bases fit TRBD2. The junction had 6 bases not matched to a gene; V was cut back by 0 bases and J by 4 bases. The V gene's germline CDR1 is MGHRA and CDR2 YSYEKL. The CDR3 has 18 residues. CDR3 sequence reads: CASSQEARLAGVTGELFF. The CDR3 coding sequence is TGCGCCAGCAGCCAAGAAGCCAGACTAGCGGGGGTCACCGGGGAGCTGTTTTTT.

The chain uses TRBV7-2 and TRBJ2-1; 8 nucleotides align to TRBD2. The CDR3 is 16 residues long. The V segment lost 0 bases and the J segment 8 bases; nucleotides outside the gene matches: 9. Germline lookup yields CDR1 SGHTA and CDR2 FQGNSA. The CDR3 DNA reads TGTGCCAGCAGCTTAGCTCGACGAGCGGGAGAGGATGAGCAGTTCTTC. Residues: CASSLARRAGEDEQFF.

In DNA form, the CDR3 reads TGTGCCAGCACCGACCCCCCTAGCGGGGGCGGAGATACGCAGTATTTT. Translated, it gives CASTDPPSGGGDTQYF. The rearrangement joins TRBV12-3 or TRBV12-4 to TRBJ2-3; TRBD2 aligns across 10 bases. The J segment lost 5 bases and the V segment lost 7 bases, leaving 12 bases of the junction unmatched. This CDR3 region has 16 residues.

As regards this clonotype: Mismatch with germline at one junction end may stem from a read error. This chain uses TRBV27 with TRBJ1-2; 9 bases map to TRBD1. The CDR3 contains 17 residues. Germline V gene sequence: CDR1 MNHEY, CDR2 SMNVEV (reference sequence). DNA of the CDR3: TGTGCCAGCAGTCCCATGCAATTACAGGGGGCGCATTATGGCCACACCTTC. Protein product: CASSPMQLQGAHYGHTF.

This clonotype has a single count. This chain uses TRBV24-1 with TRBJ2-1; TRBD1 matches at 9 bases. There are 15 residues in the CDR3. The J segment lost 7 bases and the V segment lost 8 bases, leaving 11 bases of the junction unmatched. The V gene's germline CDR1 is KGHDR and CDR2 SFDVKD. CDR3 loop: CATMSGTGMMNEQFF. CDR3 in DNA: TGTGCCACCATGTCTGGGACAGGGATGATGAATGAGCAGTTCTTC.

V and J are TRBV10-2 and TRBJ2-1; a weak D match, TRBD2 (6 bases). Germline V gene lookup returns CDR1 WSHSY and CDR2 SAAADI. The V end lost 7 bases, the J end lost 9 bases, and 10 bases lay between the germline ends. This CDR3 is 11 amino acids long. The CDR3 region is CASNVGGEQFF. CDR3 sequence (DNA): TGCGCCAGCAATGTCGGGGGTGAGCAGTTCTTC.

This clonotype was observed a few times. The chain is built from TRBV4-3 and TRBJ1-1; D gene uncertain. This CDR3 region has 13 residues. V was clipped by 1 base and J by 6 bases, with 9 bases between them. The germline CDR1 and CDR2 sequences are LGHNA and YSLEER. In DNA, the CDR3 is TGCGCCAGCAGCCAAGTCGGAGGAGCTGAAGCTTTCTTT. Protein product: CASSQVGGAEAFF.

The V call is TRBV6-2 or TRBV6-3, the J call TRBJ2-2, with 7 nucleotides matching TRBD1. CDR3 length: 16 residues. V lost 4 bases and J lost 6; bases outside the gene matches: 11. Germline-derived CDR1 and CDR2 are MNHEY and SVGEGT. The CDR3 DNA reads TGTGCCAGCAGTTCCATAGACAGGGAAGGCCCCGGGGAGCTGTTTTTT. It translates to CASSSIDREGPGELFF.

This clonotype has only a few counts. The CDR3 DNA reads TGTGCCTGGGGGACTAGCGGGAGGGAATTACCTGAGCAGTACTTC. Its translation: CAWGTSGRELPEQYF. The chain uses TRBV30 and TRBJ2-5, with 16 bases fitting TRBD2. Germline lookup yields CDR1 GTSNPN and CDR2 SVGIG (reference sequence). The J segment lost 11 bases and the V segment lost 5 bases, leaving 11 bases of the junction unmatched. The CDR3 runs to 15 residues.

The chain uses TRBV10-3 and TRBJ2-5; 7 positions agree with TRBD2. This CDR3 has 13 residues. From germline, CDR1 is ENHRY and CDR2 SYGVKD. The trim removed 4 bases at V and 2 bases at J, leaving 1 base unmatched. DNA for the CDR3: TGTGCCATCAGTGTGGGAGGGCAAGAGACCCAGTACTTC. It codes for CAISVGGQETQYF.

The chain joins TRBV11-2 to TRBJ2-7, with a possible D match to TRBD1 (6 bases). Germline lookup yields CDR1 SGHAT and CDR2 FQNNGV. Trimming shortened V by 1 base and J by 4 bases, and 17 bases separated the two germline ends. The CDR3 runs to 16 residues. In DNA, the CDR3 is TGTGCCAGCAGCTTAGCGGCAGGGGCGCTTACGTACGAGCAGTACTTC. Encoded protein: CASSLAAGALTYEQYF.

The chain carries TRBV3-1 and TRBJ2-7, with TRBD1 identical over 7 bases. The J segment lost 6 bases and the V segment lost 0 bases, leaving 8 bases of the junction unmatched. Germline values: CDR1 LGHDT, CDR2 YNNKEL (reference sequence). The CDR3 sequence is 15 residues long. DNA for the CDR3: TGTGCCAGCAGCCAAGAGAGTACAGGGGCGGGCGAGCAGTACTTC. Amino acids: CASSQESTGAGEQYF.

The gene calls are TRBV3-1 and TRBJ2-7, with D perhaps matching TRBD2 (6 bases). Germline V gene lookup returns CDR1 LGHDT and CDR2 YNNKEL (reference sequence). The V and J ends lost 0 bases and 2 bases respectively, with 11 bases between them. The CDR3 contains 15 residues. The CDR3 coding sequence is TGTGCCAGCAGCCAAGATGAGCGGGCCCCCTACGAGCAGTACTTC. Translation: CASSQDERAPYEQYF.

The chain carries TRBV20-1 and TRBJ2-3, with no clear D. CDR1 DFQATT and CDR2 SNEGSKA come from the germline V gene (reference sequence). This CDR3 comprises 13 residues. Trimming pared 3 bases from V and 6 bases from J, leaving 13 bases between. CDR3: CSASTQLGDTQYF. The CDR3 DNA sequence: TGCAGTGCTAGTACTCAGCTTGGCGATACGCAGTATTTT.

The CDR3 nucleotides are TGTGCCAGCAGCCCGAGGCCTACCTCCTACGAGCAGTACTTC. Amino acid sequence: CASSPRPTSYEQYF. The V call is TRBV7-2, the J call TRBJ2-7; D remains ambiguous. The CDR3 runs to 14 residues. Germline-derived CDR1 and CDR2 are SGHTA and FQGNSA. V lost 5 bases, J lost 0 bases, and 11 bases lay in between.

This chain connects TRBV5-4 to TRBJ1-2; D unclear. Per germline, CDR1 SGHNT and CDR2 YYREEE (reference sequence). This CDR3 contains 13 residues. Trimming shortened V by 2 bases and J by 6 bases, and 11 bases separated the two germline ends. The CDR3 nucleotides read TGTGCCAGCAGCTTAGTATCCGAAAATGGCTACACCTTC. This translates into CASSLVSENGYTF.

The chain employs TRBV20-1 and TRBJ1-6, with D possibly matching TRBD1 (6 bases). Germline values: CDR1 DFQATT, CDR2 SNEGSKA (reference sequence). The CDR3 consists of 15 residues. Trimming removed 5 bases at V and 4 bases at J, with 15 bases between. CDR3 in DNA: TGCAGTGCTGGCCCACAGGGCTTGTATAATTCACCCCTCCACTTT. Its protein is CSAGPQGLYNSPLHF.

The chain links TRBV9 to TRBJ2-5, with TRBD2 identical over 11 bases. Per germline, CDR1 SGDLS and CDR2 YYNGEE. The CDR3 length is 14 residues. V was pared by 4 bases and J by 2 bases, with 1 base of the junction left unmatched. Here the CDR3 DNA reads TGTGCCAGCAGCTCTAGCGGGGGGCAAGAGACCCAGTACTTC. Protein sequence: CASSSSGGQETQYF.

The genes are TRBV5-1 and TRBJ1-4, with 8 nucleotides matching TRBD1. Trimming at V came to 4 bases and at J to 5 bases, leaving 7 bases not matched to a gene. The length of the CDR3 is 15 residues. CDR1 and CDR2 (germline): SGHRS, YFSETQ. This CDR3 is CASSGRDRLNEKLFF. In nucleotides, the CDR3 is TGCGCCAGCAGCGGCCGGGACAGGTTAAATGAAAAACTGTTTTTT.

This chain connects TRBV20-1 to TRBJ2-1; 8 positions agree with TRBD2. V shed 6 bases, J shed 0 bases, and the junction held 7 bases outside the gene matches. Germline V gene lookup returns CDR1 DFQATT and CDR2 SNEGSKA (reference sequence). The CDR3 totals 15 residues. CDR3 amino acids: CSAVIAGSSYNEQFF. Here the CDR3 DNA reads TGCAGTGCCGTCATAGCGGGGTCCTCCTACAATGAGCAGTTCTTC.

The chain uses TRBV9 and TRBJ2-4, with D hard to call. Looked up from germline, CDR1 is SGDLS and CDR2 is YYNGEE. This CDR3 is built from 13 residues. Trimming cost V 0 bases and J 13 bases, with 14 bases left between them. This CDR3 is CASSVVESSAQYF. Here the CDR3 DNA reads TGTGCCAGCAGCGTAGTTGAGTCTTCCGCCCAGTACTTC.

This clonotype has only a few counts. This chain joins TRBV20-1 and TRBJ2-1, with 8 bases lining up with TRBD2. Germline-derived CDR1 and CDR2 are DFQATT and SNEGSKA (reference sequence). The CDR3 is 15 amino acids. With V trimmed by 2 bases and J by 7 bases, 10 bases remained unmatched. CDR3 sequence: CSARRSGGPRNEQFF. DNA for the CDR3: TGCAGTGCTAGACGCTCGGGAGGGCCGAGGAATGAGCAGTTCTTC.

CDR3 sequence reads: CATSTGPNEQFF. Here the CDR3 DNA reads TGTGCCACCAGCACAGGCCCAAATGAGCAGTTCTTC. The chain couples TRBV24-1 to TRBJ2-1; possible D gene TRBD1, 5 bases. CDR1 and CDR2 (germline): KGHDR, SFDVKD. Trimming took off 7 bases at V and 7 bases at J, with 10 bases between the two ends. This CDR3 spans 12 amino acids.